This T cell receptor beta chain was identified in a study of OX40 agonist ivuxolimab in advanced cancers. CDR1 MNHEY and CDR2 SMNVEV come from the germline V gene (reference sequence). This CDR3 has 16 residues. V was shortened by 5 bases and J by 4 bases, with 18 bases between the two germline ends. The protocol was immunoSEQ multiplex PCR, while the TCRdb copy is restricted to in-frame clones and leaves out a portion. Of tens of thousands of clones in the sample, 65% to 90% are singletons; the top ten hold more than 13%. This clone occurred once. Its target is not known. Study-wide findings and caveats: In a subset of nonresponders, normalized T-cell clonal expansion was also low.

The origin of this receptor is an adult with an advanced solid tumor such as melanoma, head and neck, liver or kidney cancer. The sequences come from CD4+ or CD8+ T cells sorted from blood, collected in a trial of the OX40 agonist ivuxolimab. The chain is built from TRBV27 and TRBJ1-5, with D unresolved. The CDR3 loop is CASSNSQWARNQPQHF. The CDR3, as DNA: TGTGCCAGCAGTAACTCCCAGTGGGCCAGAAATCAGCCCCAGCATTTT.